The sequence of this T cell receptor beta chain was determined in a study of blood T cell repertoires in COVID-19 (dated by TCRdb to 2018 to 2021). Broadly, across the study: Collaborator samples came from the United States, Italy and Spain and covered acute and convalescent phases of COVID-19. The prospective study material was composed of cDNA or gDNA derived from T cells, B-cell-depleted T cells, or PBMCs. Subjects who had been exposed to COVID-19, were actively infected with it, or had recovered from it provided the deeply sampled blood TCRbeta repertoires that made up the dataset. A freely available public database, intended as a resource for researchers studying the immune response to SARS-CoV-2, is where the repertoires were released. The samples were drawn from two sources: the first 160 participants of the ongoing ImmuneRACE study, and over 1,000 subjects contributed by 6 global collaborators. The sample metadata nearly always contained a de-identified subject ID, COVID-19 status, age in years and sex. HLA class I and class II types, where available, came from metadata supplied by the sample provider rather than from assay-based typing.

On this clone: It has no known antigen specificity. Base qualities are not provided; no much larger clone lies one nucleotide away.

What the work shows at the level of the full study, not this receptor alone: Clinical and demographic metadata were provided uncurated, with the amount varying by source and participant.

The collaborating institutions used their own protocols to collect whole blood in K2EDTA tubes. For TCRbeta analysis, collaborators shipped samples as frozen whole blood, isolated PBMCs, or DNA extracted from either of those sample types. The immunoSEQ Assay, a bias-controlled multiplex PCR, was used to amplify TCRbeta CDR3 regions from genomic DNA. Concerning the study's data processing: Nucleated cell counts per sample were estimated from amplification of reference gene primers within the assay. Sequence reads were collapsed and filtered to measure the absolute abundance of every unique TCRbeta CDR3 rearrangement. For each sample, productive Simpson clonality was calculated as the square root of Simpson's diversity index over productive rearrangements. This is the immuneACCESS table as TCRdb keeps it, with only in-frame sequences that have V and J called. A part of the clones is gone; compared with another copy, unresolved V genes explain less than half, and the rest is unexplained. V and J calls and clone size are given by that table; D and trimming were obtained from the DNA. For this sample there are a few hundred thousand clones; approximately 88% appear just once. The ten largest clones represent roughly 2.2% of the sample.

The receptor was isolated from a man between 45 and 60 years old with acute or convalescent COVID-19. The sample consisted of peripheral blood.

The sequenced DNA: TGTGCCAGCAGCTTGCGGAGCGGGGGTCCCTTAGAGCAGTACTTC. Its coded protein is CASSLRSGGPLEQYF. The chain is encoded by TRBV5-8 joined to TRBJ2-7, with 8 junctional bases fitting TRBD2. Clipping removes 1 base from V and 7 bases from J, with 10 as the unmatched junction base count. Taken from the germline V gene, the CDR1 and CDR2 loops are SGHTS and YDEGEE. The CDR3 contains 15 residues, cysteine and phenylalanine counted. This entry keeps only the CDR3 DNA: 45 bases, framed from base 1.